This TCR beta chain was recorded in a study of T cell responses to AZD1222 COVID-19 vaccine (dated by TCRdb to about 2021). Regarding the research as a whole: Because spike-specific TCR depth and breadth did not differ between the two schedules, AZD1222 recipients who got a second dose at roughly 4 weeks were pooled with those who got a second dose at roughly 12 weeks. A total of 233 trial participants underwent TCR sequencing, of whom some 200 had received two doses of AZD1222 and 26 had received two doses of the MenACWY control vaccine. Trial participants were enrolled by age into 18-55, 56-69 and 70-plus year subgroups, with roughly 150, 30 and 60 TCR-sequenced participants respectively.

What the study reported, not specific to this receptor: A significant rise in spike-specific TCR breadth and depth was observed after two AZD1222 doses relative to day 0 and relative to MenACWY recipients. Because no samples from the day 14 peak response were available, repertoires could be characterized only after the peak T cell response. The 56-69-year group was small, and its depth increase did not reach significance, likely because of low power. Reportedly, close to half of the unique spike-specific TCRs recognized epitopes lying outside the regions that are mutated in the B.1.351 and B.1.1.7 variants. Most participants were white British and females outnumbered males, and the authors suggested that clonal diversity may have been underestimated. The whole spike protein was spanned by vaccine-associated CD4 TCRs, and dominant responses were seen in regions 160-218 and 743-854. Conclusions about previously exposed vaccinees are limited because only a handful of AZD1222 recipients were SARS-CoV-2 seropositive at baseline.

The CDR3 regions of human TCRbeta chains were subjected to immunosequencing. Concerning the study's data processing: Repertoire TCRs were matched against a reference library of SARS-CoV-2-specific TCRs generated with the MIRA antigen-specificity platform. Breadth was defined as the fraction of unique TCRs that were SARS-CoV-2-associated. Depth was defined as the fraction of total T cells that were SARS-CoV-2-associated. Each spike-specific TCR was assigned to its reactive spike region and to a CD4 or CD8 class using the MIRA data. Log10-transformed breadth and depth values were compared by one-way ANOVA with Sidak's multiple comparisons tests. Entries here come from immuneACCESS through TCRdb and include only in-frame sequences with V and J called. Some clones fail to appear in such tables; in the studies checked, an unresolved V gene covers under half of the shortfall, and the cause of the remainder is unknown. V and J calls and clone size are as listed in that table; D and trimming were resolved from the DNA. The sample table shows 150,000 or so clones, and roughly 92% are seen once. 5% of the sample is in the top ten clones.

As for this clone: Its antigen is still unknown. Base qualities are missing; no much larger clone stands one base away.

As encoded in the germline V gene, CDR1 is MDHEN while CDR2 is SYDVKM. V and J are trimmed by 6 bases and 3 bases, and the gene matches miss 12 bases of the junction. Inclusive of the bounding cysteine and phenylalanine, the CDR3 is 16 residues long. Here the CDR3 DNA is all that survives: 48 bases in frame from base 1. Interpreted using the paper, the time point label stands for: baseline before first vaccination. Vaccinee samples were obtained from the UK trials COV001 and COV002, which included a single-blind randomized controlled phase 2/3 trial of AZD1222 (ChAdOx1 nCoV-19) in healthy adults. For TCRbeta chain sequencing, PBMC samples from trial participants were taken at day 0 and at day 28 after the second dose.

The chain uses TRBV28 and TRBJ2-7; TRBD1 aligns with 9 central bases. Sample: peripheral blood, taken on day 0 of AZD1222 vaccination. The sequence was obtained from an adult in good health. The DNA reads as follows: TGTGCCAGCAGGCGTTTACAGGGGGCCCGGGACTACGAGCAGTACTTC. This yields the protein CASRRLQGARDYEQYF.